This is a list of T cell receptor beta chains from one sample in a study of blood T cell repertoires in COVID-19. Clones were sequenced by immunoSEQ multiplex PCR, and TCRdb holds only the in-frame ones, with some missing. The sample yields some 400,000 clones, about 88% seen once. The material sequenced was peripheral blood. These receptors came from a human donor in a cohort sampled during active COVID-19. Both conserved end residues are part of each CDR3. The listing skips clone size in some rows; elsewhere it reads once, few, many or a size class.

J gene	V gene	clone size	CDR3 protein
TRBJ2-1	TRBV30	.	CASTRGVLYNEQFF
TRBJ2-2	TRBV6-5	.	CASWTGPGELFF
TRBJ2-3	TRBV19	.	CASTGTSGSTDTQYF
TRBJ2-7	TRBV5-4	.	CASSLSGFYEEQYF
TRBJ1-5	TRBV19	.	CASSRELRPQHF
TRBJ2-5	TRBV7-3	.	CASSLRREETQYF
TRBJ2-7	TRBV5-1	.	CASSLPSSYEQYF
TRBJ1-1	TRBV4-1	.	CASSQTDTLNTEAFF
TRBJ1-5	TRBV5-5	.	CASSLIDRYNQPQHF
TRBJ1-1	TRBV29-1	.	CSVEDGDRGVGTEAFF
TRBJ1-5	TRBV2	once	CASSFTLGGNQPQHF
TRBJ2-1	TRBV7-9	.	CASSLLRGGIDEQFF
TRBJ2-3	TRBV10-1	.	CASSEAGATDTQYF
TRBJ1-6	TRBV6-2/TRBV6-3	few	CASSPRTANSPLHF
TRBJ2-3	TRBV9	.	CASSVIPSGSTDTQYF
TRBJ1-6	TRBV19	.	CASRGGGDSPLHF
TRBJ2-2	TRBV7-9	.	CASSLRQGATGELFF
TRBJ1-2	TRBV7-9	.	CASSLATRAPNYGYTF
TRBJ2-6	TRBV2	.	CASRAGLAGANVLTF
TRBJ2-3	TRBV7-3	.	CASSFSGGNTDTQYF
TRBJ2-5	TRBV7-3	few	CASSLGGRSEETQYF
TRBJ1-2	TRBV29-1	.	CSVAGTDYGYTF
TRBJ1-4	TRBV16	.	CASSRAVEKLFF
TRBJ1-6	TRBV5-1	.	CASSSRPGPLHF
TRBJ2-3	TRBV4-1	.	CASSQDGTASTDTQYF
TRBJ2-3	TRBV7-3	.	CASSFGGGGTDTQYF
TRBJ1-6	TRBV4-1	.	CASSRIQQSSYNSPLHF
TRBJ2-4	TRBV9	.	CASSPRLAENIQYF
TRBJ2-7	TRBV7-3	.	CASSLQAGSPYEQYF
TRBJ2-5	TRBV9	.	CASSVGPYQETQYF
TRBJ1-1	TRBV29-1	.	CSVRRTEAFF
TRBJ2-7	TRBV21-1	few	CASIRGRSSYEQYF
TRBJ2-5	TRBV24-1	.	CATSDGAREGKTQYF
TRBJ1-1	TRBV9	.	CASSPQVSTEAFF
TRBJ2-5	TRBV5-1	.	CASRQTGGGETQYF
TRBJ1-4	TRBV7-2	.	CASSARDSTNEKLFF
TRBJ1-5	TRBV7-9	.	CASSRTPGQGGYSNQPQHF
TRBJ2-1	TRBV30	once	CAWSLGVPYNEQFF
TRBJ2-3	TRBV7-3	.	CASSPGLPTDTQYF
TRBJ1-2	TRBV19	.	CASSDNSHYGYTF
TRBJ2-4	TRBV6-5	.	CASSYSRGGNIQYF
TRBJ1-4	TRBV19	.	CASSTLTGANEKLFF
TRBJ1-2	TRBV11-2	.	CASSFGQDYGYTF
TRBJ2-2	TRBV5-1	.	CASSLSSTSGYTGELFF
TRBJ2-5	TRBV15	.	CATSTRTTGQETQYF
TRBJ1-4	TRBV13	.	CASSLRRAEKLFF
TRBJ1-5	TRBV2	.	CASGRPNSNQPQHF
TRBJ1-2	TRBV4-2	.	CASRAQDTSHGYTF
TRBJ1-5	TRBV30	.	CACSPGQINQPQHF
TRBJ2-7	TRBV27	.	CASRSLGGPGVYEQYF
TRBJ1-1	TRBV2	few	CASRAATGEGNTEAFF
TRBJ2-7	TRBV4-1	.	CASSPVGGGRYEQYF
TRBJ2-7	TRBV7-6	.	CASSPQQGSSYEQYF
TRBJ1-1	TRBV30	.	CAWSVGQGASTEAFF